The 26 T cell receptor beta chains below all came from one sample that was sequenced in a study of cytomegalovirus exposure and HLA in healthy donors. Both 60 Vbeta primers and 13 Jbeta primers went into the PCR. Only in-frame clones appear in the TCRdb table, and some are missing; sequencing was by immunoSEQ multiplex PCR. The sample consists of about 200,000 clones, roughly 80% of them appearing once. Sequenced sample: PBMCs. The receptors derive from a man aged 50-59 years in good health and CMV-seronegative.

V and J are TRBV30 and TRBJ2-5; 14 nucleotides match TRBD2. Germline values: CDR1 GTSNPN, CDR2 SVGIG (reference sequence). The CDR3 length is 17 residues. V trimming: 2 bases; J trimming: 5 bases; junction bases outside the gene matches: 10. DNA of the CDR3: TGTGCCTGGAGTCAGGGACTAGCGGGAGCCCCGGGGGAGACCCAGTACTTC. Its translation is CAWSQGLAGAPGETQYF.

The J gene is TRBJ2-7, the V gene TRBV6-5; TRBD1 agrees at 12 bases. After removal of 0 bases from V and 12 bases from J, the junction contained 9 bases not matched to a gene. Germline V gene data show CDR1 as MNHEY and CDR2 as SVGAGI. This CDR3 is built from 15 residues. This CDR3 is CASSYSGTGGSLLYF. Here the CDR3 DNA reads TGTGCCAGCAGTTACTCTGGGACAGGGGGCAGCCTTTTGTACTTC.

This clone occurred a few times. The chain has TRBV5-8 and TRBJ1-5; 8 bases map to TRBD1. Looked up from germline, CDR1 is SGHTS and CDR2 is YDEGEE. This CDR3 is built from 13 residues. V was pared by 4 bases and J by 7 bases, with 4 bases of the junction left unmatched. The DNA of the CDR3 is TGTGCCAGCAGCGGGACAGGTGGCCAGCCCCAGCATTTT. Translation: CASSGTGGQPQHF.

The V call is TRBV12-5, the J call TRBJ2-1, with no clear D. CDR1 and CDR2 (germline): LGHNT, FRNRAP. The CDR3 has 9 amino acids. Trimming cost V 6 bases and J 10 bases, with 4 bases left between them. The CDR3 loop is CASGPEQFF. The CDR3 bases are TGTGCTAGTGGCCCGGAGCAGTTCTTC.

The CDR3 loop reads CASSGQGAVNEQFF. The CDR3 DNA sequence: TGCGCCAGCAGCGGTCAGGGGGCGGTCAATGAGCAGTTCTTC. The rearrangement links TRBV5-1 to TRBJ2-1; TRBD1 aligns across 8 bases. Germline lookup yields CDR1 SGHRS and CDR2 YFSETQ. Unmatched junction bases numbered 6, after V lost 4 bases and J lost 6 bases. This CDR3 spans 14 amino acids. The entire variable domain, with the rest obtained from reference TRBV5-1 and TRBJ2-1, is as follows: KAGVTQTPRYLIKTRGQQVTLSCSPISGHRSVSWYQQTPGQGLQFLFEYFSETQRNKGNFPGRFSGRQFSNSRSEMNVSTLELGDSALYLCASSGQGAVNEQFFGPGTRLTVL.

The rearrangement joins TRBV5-1 to TRBJ2-5, with 7 bases identical to TRBD2. CDR3 length equals 14 residues. J was trimmed by 4 bases and V by 2 bases; bases with no gene match: 5. CDR1 SGHRS and CDR2 YFSETQ come from the germline V gene. The CDR3 loop reads CASSFGGGRETQYF. The CDR3 DNA sequence: TGCGCCAGCAGCTTCGGGGGAGGGCGAGAGACCCAGTACTTC.

This clone appeared a single time. Different DNA sequences within this sample yield the same CDR3. The CDR3 DNA sequence: TGCGCCAGCAGCCTAGGGGCCAGTGGCAATCAGCCCCAGCATTTT. This codes for CASSLGASGNQPQHF. The chain couples TRBV4-1 to TRBJ1-5, with a tentative D call TRBD1 (5 bases). Trimming pared 4 bases from V and 2 bases from J, leaving 12 bases between. The CDR3 consists of 15 residues. Germline assignment: CDR1 MGHRA and CDR2 YSYEKL.

The rearrangement links TRBV7-6 to TRBJ1-1, with D tentatively TRBD1 (6 bases). Germline values: CDR1 SGHVS, CDR2 FNYEAQ. This CDR3 is built from 14 residues. Between the trimmed V and J ends, which lost 1 base and 0 bases, there was a span of 6 bases. This chain's CDR3 is CASSLGGLNTEAFF. The CDR3 coding sequence is TGTGCCAGCAGCTTAGGGGGGCTGAACACTGAAGCTTTCTTT.

This clone showed up just a few times. DNA for the CDR3: TGTGCCAGCAGTGAGAGGTCGGCTGGAAACACCATATATTTT. Amino acid sequence: CASSERSAGNTIYF. The V call is TRBV6-1, the J call TRBJ1-3, with D unresolved. The CDR3 consists of 14 residues. Germline V gene data show CDR1 as MNHNS and CDR2 as SASEGT. V was shortened by 3 bases and J by 2 bases, with 8 bases between the two germline ends.

The chain is built from TRBV10-3 and TRBJ2-7, with D unresolved. CDR1 is ENHRY and CDR2 is SYGVKD in the germline V gene. The ends were cut back, 8 bases at V and 3 bases at J, with 14 bases in the middle. The CDR3 has 13 residues. CDR3 region: CAIRSGSYYEQYF. Written as DNA, the CDR3 is TGTGCCATCCGCTCCGGGTCTTACTACGAGCAGTACTTC.

The V gene is TRBV21-1, the J gene TRBJ2-4; the table names TRBD1, a call not compared with the DNA. TRBV21-1 is recorded as a pseudogene. This CDR3 has 16 residues. CDR3 amino acids: CASSLTGIVAKNIQYF. The CDR3 DNA follows: TGTGCCAGCAGCTTAACAGGGATTGTGGCCAAAAACATTCAGTACTTC.

The chain combines TRBV27 with TRBJ2-5, with TRBD1 matching over 7 bases. Gene TRBJ2-7 matches the end of the DNA better, so the J call may be wrong. This CDR3 is built from 14 residues. Germline CDR1 reads MNHEY; CDR2 reads SMNVEV (reference sequence). CDR3 protein: CASSFGTASYEQYF. DNA of the CDR3: TGTGCCAGCAGTTTCGGGACAGCGTCCTACGAGCAGTACTTC.

The V call is TRBV7-9, the J call TRBJ2-1, with 11 nucleotides matching TRBD2. This CDR3 spans 17 amino acids. V gave up 5 bases and J gave up 0 bases; unmatched junction bases: 6. Germline V gene lookup returns CDR1 SEHNR and CDR2 FQNEAQ (reference sequence). The chain's CDR3 is CASSEGLAGYSYNEQFF. The DNA for the CDR3 is TGTGCCAGCAGCGAAGGACTAGCGGGTTACTCCTACAATGAGCAGTTCTTC.

This rearrangement joins TRBV2 to TRBJ1-1; 7 nucleotides agree with TRBD1. The V gene's germline CDR1 is SNHLY and CDR2 FYNNEI. The CDR3 is made up of 14 amino acids. J lost 6 bases, V lost 0 bases, and 4 bases had no gene match. The CDR3 protein is CASSEAGRGPEAFF. The CDR3, as DNA: TGTGCCAGCAGTGAAGCGGGAAGGGGGCCTGAAGCTTTCTTT.

The chain carries TRBV11-2 and TRBJ2-1; D possibly corresponds to TRBD1 (5 bases). V lost 1 base to trimming and J lost 0 bases, with 10 bases between them. CDR3 length equals 16 residues. Germline V gene sequence: CDR1 SGHAT, CDR2 FQNNGV. The CDR3 region is CASSLGGRSSYNEQFF. In nucleotides, the CDR3 is TGTGCCAGCAGCTTAGGGGGCCGGAGCTCCTACAATGAGCAGTTCTTC.

This clone turned up a few times. The V and J genes are TRBV28 and TRBJ1-4, with 7 bases aligning to TRBD1. This CDR3 spans 15 amino acids. V lost 6 bases and J lost 7; bases outside the gene matches: 11. From germline, CDR1 is MDHEN and CDR2 SYDVKM. CDR3 sequence (DNA): TGTGCCAGCAGCGACAAAGGGGGCTTTGTTGAAAAACTGTTTTTT. This codes for CASSDKGGFVEKLFF.

V is TRBV6-5 and J is TRBJ2-1, with 9 positions matching TRBD1. This CDR3 has 15 amino acids. The V and J ends lost 6 bases and 0 bases, in that order; junction bases with no gene match: 3. Germline CDR1 MNHEY, CDR2 SVGAGI. DNA for the CDR3: TGTGCCAGCAGCTCGACAGGGGGCTCCTACAATGAGCAGTTCTTC. Its protein is CASSSTGGSYNEQFF.

The gene calls are TRBV13 and TRBJ2-6; 10 positions agree with TRBD1. V trimming: 3 bases; J trimming: 0 bases; junction bases outside the gene matches: 8. CDR1 PRHDT and CDR2 FYEKMQ come from the germline V gene (reference sequence). This CDR3 is 19 amino acids long. The CDR3 bases are TGTGCCAGCAGCTTCAACCCAGGGACAGGGGTCTCTGGGGCCAACGTCCTGACTTTC. This encodes CASSFNPGTGVSGANVLTF.

This rearrangement joins TRBV28 to TRBJ2-7; the match to TRBD2 covers 14 bases. From germline, CDR1 is MDHEN and CDR2 SYDVKM. V was pared by 5 bases and J by 5 bases, with 11 bases of the junction left unmatched. The CDR3 is 17 residues long. The CDR3 region has the DNA TGTGCCAGCAGTGGTCCCGGGACTAGCGGGAGAAGCCACGAGCAGTACTTC. Translation gives CASSGPGTSGRSHEQYF.

The chain links TRBV7-2 to TRBJ2-5; 13 bases are shared with TRBD2. The DNA matches TRBJ2-7 better at its end, which makes the J call doubtful. The germline CDR1 and CDR2 sequences are SGHTA and FQGNSA. The CDR3 is 18 residues long. The DNA of the CDR3 is TGTGCCAGCAGCTTGGGCACTAGCGGGAGGGCCGGCAACTACGAGCAGTACTTC. As protein: CASSLGTSGRAGNYEQYF.

V and J are TRBV28 and TRBJ2-3, with D perhaps matching TRBD2 (5 bases). Germline CDR1 MDHEN, CDR2 SYDVKM. The V and J ends lost 5 bases and 2 bases respectively, with 8 bases between them. The CDR3 contains 13 residues. The CDR3 DNA reads as TGTGCCAGCAGTCCCCGGGACACAGATACGCAGTATTTT. It codes for CASSPRDTDTQYF.

This rearrangement joins TRBV28 to TRBJ2-5; 8 bases agree with TRBD1. CDR1 is MDHEN and CDR2 is SYDVKM in the germline V gene. This CDR3 region has 14 residues. V was pared by 3 bases and J by 6 bases, with 6 bases of the junction left unmatched. CDR3 in amino acids: CASSFWQGAQTQYF. The CDR3 nucleotides are TGTGCCAGCAGTTTTTGGCAGGGGGCTCAGACCCAGTACTTC.

This chain links TRBV19 with TRBJ2-7; 12 bases agree with TRBD2. The CDR3 has 16 amino acids. V dropped 3 bases and J dropped 2; count of bases not matched to a gene: 5. Germline CDR1 reads LNHDA; CDR2 reads SQIVND (reference sequence). Written as DNA, the CDR3 is TGTGCCAGTAGTATGACTAGCGGGGGAGGCCCCTACGAGCAGTACTTC. Protein product: CASSMTSGGGPYEQYF.

The V and J genes are TRBV29-1 and TRBJ1-1, with D unresolved. The germline V gene encodes CDR1 SQVTM and CDR2 ANQGSEA. This CDR3 is built from 13 residues. V lost 5 bases and J 1 base, leaving 11 bases between the germline ends. The CDR3 reads CSVRNGENTEAFF. CDR3 coding DNA: TGCAGCGTTAGGAACGGAGAGAACACTGAAGCTTTCTTT. Filled out from reference TRBV29-1 and TRBJ1-1, the complete variable domain reads SAVISQKPSRDICQRGTSLTIQCQVDSQVTMMFWYRQQPGQSLTLIATANQGSEATYESGFVIDKFPISRPNLTFSTLTVSNMSPEDSSIYLCSVRNGENTEAFFGQGTRLTVV.

The chain links TRBV29-1 to TRBJ1-3; 8 positions match TRBD1. The junction had 5 bases not matched to a gene; V was cut back by 0 bases and J by 4 bases. CDR1 and CDR2 (germline): SQVTM, ANQGSEA. This CDR3 is built from 15 residues. The CDR3 reads CSVEDQDREGNTIYF. The CDR3 region has the DNA TGCAGCGTTGAAGATCAGGACAGGGAGGGAAACACCATATATTTT.

The V and J genes are TRBV9 and TRBJ1-1, with TRBD1 as a possible D gene (6 bases). V lost 6 bases and J lost 1, with 16 bases in between. There are 15 residues in the CDR3. From germline, CDR1 is SGDLS and CDR2 YYNGEE. CDR3 sequence reads: CASKPLGAGNTEAFF. DNA of the CDR3: TGTGCCAGCAAGCCTTTGGGGGCGGGGAACACTGAAGCTTTCTTT.